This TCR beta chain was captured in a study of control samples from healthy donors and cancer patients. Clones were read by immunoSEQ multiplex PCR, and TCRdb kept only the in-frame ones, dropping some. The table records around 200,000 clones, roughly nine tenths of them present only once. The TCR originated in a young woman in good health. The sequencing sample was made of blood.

The DNA for the CDR3 is TGCGCCAGCAGCCCACTGACAGGGGGGCTAGAGACCCAGTACTTC. Its protein is CASSPLTGGLETQYF. V usage is TRBV5-1 and J usage is TRBJ2-5, with 9 bases identical to TRBD1. J gave up 4 bases and V 4 bases, and 8 bases lay outside the gene matches. Germline V gene lookup returns CDR1 SGHRS and CDR2 YFSETQ. The CDR3 loop spans 15 amino acids.